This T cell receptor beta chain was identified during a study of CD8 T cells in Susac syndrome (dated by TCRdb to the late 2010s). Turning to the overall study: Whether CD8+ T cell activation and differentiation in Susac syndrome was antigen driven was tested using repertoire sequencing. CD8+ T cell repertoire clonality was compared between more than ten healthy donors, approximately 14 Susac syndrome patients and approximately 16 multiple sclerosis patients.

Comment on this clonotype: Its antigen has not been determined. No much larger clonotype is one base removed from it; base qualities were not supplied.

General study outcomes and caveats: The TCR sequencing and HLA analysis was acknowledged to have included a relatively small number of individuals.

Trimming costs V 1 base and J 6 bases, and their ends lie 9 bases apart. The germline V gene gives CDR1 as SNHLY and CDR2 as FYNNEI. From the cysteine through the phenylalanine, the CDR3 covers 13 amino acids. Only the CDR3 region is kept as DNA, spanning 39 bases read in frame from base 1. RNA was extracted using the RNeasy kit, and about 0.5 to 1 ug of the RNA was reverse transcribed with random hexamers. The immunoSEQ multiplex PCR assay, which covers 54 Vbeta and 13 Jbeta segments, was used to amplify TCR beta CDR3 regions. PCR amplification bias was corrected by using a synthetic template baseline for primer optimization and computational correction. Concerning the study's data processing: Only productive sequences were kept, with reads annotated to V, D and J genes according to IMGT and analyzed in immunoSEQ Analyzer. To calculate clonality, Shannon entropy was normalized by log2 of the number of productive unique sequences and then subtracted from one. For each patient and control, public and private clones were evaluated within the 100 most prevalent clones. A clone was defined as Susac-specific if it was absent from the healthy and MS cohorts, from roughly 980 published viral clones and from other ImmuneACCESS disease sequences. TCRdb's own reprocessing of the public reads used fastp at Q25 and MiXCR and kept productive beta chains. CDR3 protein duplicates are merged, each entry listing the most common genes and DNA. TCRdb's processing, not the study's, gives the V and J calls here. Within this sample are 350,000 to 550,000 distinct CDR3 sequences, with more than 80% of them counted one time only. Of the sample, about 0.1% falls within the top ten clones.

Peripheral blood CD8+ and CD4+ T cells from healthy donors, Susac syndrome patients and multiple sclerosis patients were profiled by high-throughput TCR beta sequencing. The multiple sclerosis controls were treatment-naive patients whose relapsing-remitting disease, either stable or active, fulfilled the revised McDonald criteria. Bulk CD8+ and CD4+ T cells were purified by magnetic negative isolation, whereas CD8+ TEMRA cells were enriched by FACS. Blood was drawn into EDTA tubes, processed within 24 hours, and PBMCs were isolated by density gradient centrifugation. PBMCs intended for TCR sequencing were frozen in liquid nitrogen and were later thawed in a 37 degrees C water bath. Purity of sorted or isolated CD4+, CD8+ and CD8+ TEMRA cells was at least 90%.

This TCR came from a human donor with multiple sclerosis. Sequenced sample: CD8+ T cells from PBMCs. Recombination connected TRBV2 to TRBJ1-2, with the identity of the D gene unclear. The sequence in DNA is TGTGCCAGCAGTGAAGGGAGTGGGGATGGCTACACCTTC. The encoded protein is CASSEGSGDGYTF.